The 8 T cell receptor beta chains listed next were all sequenced from one sample in a study of CD8+CD57+ T cells in acquired aplastic anemia. Selection for sequencing was limited to patients who had shown CD8+CD57+ cell expansion by flow cytometry. Genomic DNA, the template, was used for profiling of the TCR beta VDJ and CDR3. Each CDR3 protein gets one entry after TCRdb re-called the reads with MiXCR. This sample carries some 180,000 distinct CDR3 sequences, roughly 65% of them seen once, and the ten largest clones take approximately 40%. Sequences were obtained from sorted CD4+, CD8+, or CD8+CD57+ T cells (not recorded which) from PBMCs. The receptors come from a human donor with aplastic anemia.

The CDR3 DNA reads as TGTGCCAGCGGGACAGTTCTTTGGGATACGCAGTATTTT. This translates into CASGTVLWDTQYF. This chain connects TRBV12-3 or TRBV12-4 to TRBJ2-3, with 7 positions matching TRBD1. CDR3 size: 13 residues. V lost 8 bases and J lost 6; bases outside the gene matches: 8.

This rearrangement joins TRBV7-2 to TRBJ2-1, with 8 bases that match TRBD2. The J segment lost 5 bases and the V segment lost 4 bases, leaving 4 bases of the junction unmatched. This CDR3 is 14 amino acids long. Germline CDR1 is SGHTA and CDR2 is FQGNSA. The CDR3 DNA sequence: TGTGCCAGCAGCTCGACTAGCGCCCACAATGAGCAGTTCTTC. It specifies CASSSTSAHNEQFF.

This clonotype appeared a few times. The J gene is TRBJ1-2, the V gene TRBV7-8; TRBD1 is a possible D gene (5 bases). Germline V gene lookup returns CDR1 SGHVS and CDR2 FQNEAQ. CDR3 size: 13 residues. With 5 bases removed from V and 4 bases from J, the gap between germline ends came to 11 bases. For the CDR3, the DNA is TGTGCCAGCAGCCCCGGGCAGGGCTATGGCTACACCTTC. Residues: CASSPGQGYGYTF. The full variable domain, completed using reference TRBV7-8 and TRBJ1-2, is GAGVSQSPRYKVAKRGQDVALRCDPISGHVSLFWYQQALGQGPEFLTYFQNEAQLDKSGLPSDRFFAERPEGSVSTLKIQRTQQEDSAVYLCASSPGQGYGYTFGSGTRLTVV.

This clonotype was picked up many times. J is TRBJ1-1 and V is TRBV19; weak D call: TRBD1 (5 bases). In germline, CDR1 is LNHDA, CDR2 SQIVND (reference sequence). This CDR3 is 14 amino acids long. The germline V and J ends were trimmed by 3 bases and 0 bases, with 8 bases remaining between them. CDR3 DNA: TGTGCCAGTAGTATTGGGGGTGTGAACACTGAAGCTTTCTTT. It encodes CASSIGGVNTEAFF.

The sample holds many counts of this clonotype. V gene TRBV6-4 combines with J gene TRBJ2-3; 9 nucleotides agree with TRBD2. Per germline, CDR1 MRHNA and CDR2 SNTAGT. The CDR3 has 14 amino acids. V was clipped by 10 bases and J by 3 bases; unmatched bases: 8. The CDR3 coding sequence is TGTGCCACCGAAGCGGGGGGCATTACAGATACGCAGTATTTT. This sequence encodes CATEAGGITDTQYF.

The chain links TRBV20-1 to TRBJ2-3; D perhaps matches TRBD2 (6 bases). The CDR3 sequence is 14 residues long. Germline lookup yields CDR1 DFQATT and CDR2 SNEGSKA (reference sequence). V was pared by 0 bases and J by 2 bases, with 9 bases between. In nucleotides, the CDR3 is TGCAGTGCTAGAGAGGGCGGGAACACAGATACGCAGTATTTT. As protein: CSAREGGNTDTQYF.

The rearrangement links TRBV7-9 to TRBJ2-7, with 8 bases that match TRBD1. Per the germline V gene, CDR1 is SEHNR and CDR2 is FQNEAQ (reference sequence). This CDR3 has 13 residues. V was clipped by 5 bases and J by 6 bases; unmatched bases: 6. The chain's CDR3 is CASSGRGHGEQYF. In DNA form, the CDR3 reads TGTGCCAGCAGCGGCAGGGGGCACGGCGAGCAGTACTTC. Variable domain in full (rest from reference TRBV7-9 and TRBJ2-7): DTGVSQNPRHKITKRGQNVTFRCDPISEHNRLYWYRQTLGQGPEFLTYFQNEAQLEKSRLLSDRFSAERPKGSFSTLEIQRTEQGDSAMYLCASSGRGHGEQYFGPGTRLTVT.

The J gene is TRBJ2-3, the V gene TRBV10-2, with 7 positions matching TRBD2. CDR3 length equals 16 residues. CDR1 is WSHSY and CDR2 is SAAADI in the germline V gene. V gave up 6 bases and J gave up 2 bases; unmatched junction bases: 11. DNA of the CDR3: TGCGCCAGCAGCCTACTCGGGCTAGCGGCCACAGATACGCAGTATTTT. This codes for CASSLLGLAATDTQYF.